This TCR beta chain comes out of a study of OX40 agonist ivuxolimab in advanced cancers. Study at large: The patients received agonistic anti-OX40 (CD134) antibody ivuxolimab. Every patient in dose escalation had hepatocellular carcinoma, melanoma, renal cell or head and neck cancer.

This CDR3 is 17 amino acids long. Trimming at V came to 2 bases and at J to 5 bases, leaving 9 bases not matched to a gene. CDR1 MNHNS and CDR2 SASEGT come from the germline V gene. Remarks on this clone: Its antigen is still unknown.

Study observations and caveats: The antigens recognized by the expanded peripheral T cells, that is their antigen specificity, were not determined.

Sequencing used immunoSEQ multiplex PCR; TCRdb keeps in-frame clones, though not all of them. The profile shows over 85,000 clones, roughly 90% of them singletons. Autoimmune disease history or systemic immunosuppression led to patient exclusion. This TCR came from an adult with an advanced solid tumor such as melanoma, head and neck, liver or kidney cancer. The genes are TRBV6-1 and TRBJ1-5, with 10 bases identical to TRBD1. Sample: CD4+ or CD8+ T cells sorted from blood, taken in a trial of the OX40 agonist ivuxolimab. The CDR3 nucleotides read TGTGCCAGCAGTGAAATCAGGGGGGACAGGGGCTATCAGCCCCAGCATTTT. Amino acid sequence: CASSEIRGDRGYQPQHF.